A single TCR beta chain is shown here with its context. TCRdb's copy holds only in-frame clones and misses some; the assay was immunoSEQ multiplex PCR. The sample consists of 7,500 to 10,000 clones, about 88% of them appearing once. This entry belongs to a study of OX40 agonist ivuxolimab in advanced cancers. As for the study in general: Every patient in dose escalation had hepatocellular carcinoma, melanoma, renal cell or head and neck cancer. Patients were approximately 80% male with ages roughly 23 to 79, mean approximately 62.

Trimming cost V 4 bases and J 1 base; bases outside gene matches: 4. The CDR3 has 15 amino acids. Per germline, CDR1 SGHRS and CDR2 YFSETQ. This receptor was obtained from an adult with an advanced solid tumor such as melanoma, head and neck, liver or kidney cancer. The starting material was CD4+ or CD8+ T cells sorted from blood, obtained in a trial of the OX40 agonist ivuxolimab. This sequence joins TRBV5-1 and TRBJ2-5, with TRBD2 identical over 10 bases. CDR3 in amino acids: CASSGGLALQETQYF. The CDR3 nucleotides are TGCGCCAGCAGCGGGGGACTAGCGCTCCAAGAGACCCAGTACTTC.